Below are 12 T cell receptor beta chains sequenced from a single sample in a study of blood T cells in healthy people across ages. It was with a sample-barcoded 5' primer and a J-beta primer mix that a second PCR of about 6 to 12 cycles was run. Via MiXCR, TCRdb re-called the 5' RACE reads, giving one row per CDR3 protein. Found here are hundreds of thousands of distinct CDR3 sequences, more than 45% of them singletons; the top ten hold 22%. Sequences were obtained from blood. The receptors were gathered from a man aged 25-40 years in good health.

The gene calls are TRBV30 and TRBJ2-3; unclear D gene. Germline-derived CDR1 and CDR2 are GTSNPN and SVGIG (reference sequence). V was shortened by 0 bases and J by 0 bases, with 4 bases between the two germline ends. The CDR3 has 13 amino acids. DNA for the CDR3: TGTGCCTGGAGTGTACAAAGCACAGATACGCAGTATTTT. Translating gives CAWSVQSTDTQYF. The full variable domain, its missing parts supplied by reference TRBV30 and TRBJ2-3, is SQTIHQWPATLVQPVGSPLSLECTVEGTSNPNLYWYRQAAGRGLQLLFYSVGIGQISSEVPQNLSASRPQDRQFILSSKKLLLSDSGFYLCAWSVQSTDTQYFGPGTRLTVL.

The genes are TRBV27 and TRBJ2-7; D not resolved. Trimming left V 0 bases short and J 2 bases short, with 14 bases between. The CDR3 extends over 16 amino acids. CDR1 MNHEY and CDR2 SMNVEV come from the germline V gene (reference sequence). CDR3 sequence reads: CASSLSSDRATYEQYF. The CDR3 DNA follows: TGTGCCAGCAGTTTATCCTCGGACCGGGCAACCTACGAGCAGTACTTC.

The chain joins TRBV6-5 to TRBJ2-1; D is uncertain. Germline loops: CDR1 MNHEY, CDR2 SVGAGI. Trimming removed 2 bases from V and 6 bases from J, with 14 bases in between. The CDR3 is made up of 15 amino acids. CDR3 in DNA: TGTGCCAGCAGTTACGGCATGGCCACTATCAATGAGCAGTTCTTC. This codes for CASSYGMATINEQFF.

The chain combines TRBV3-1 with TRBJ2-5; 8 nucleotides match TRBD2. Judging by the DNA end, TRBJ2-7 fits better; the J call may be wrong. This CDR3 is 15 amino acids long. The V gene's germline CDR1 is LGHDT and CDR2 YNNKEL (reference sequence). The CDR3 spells CASSQGAGETHEQYF. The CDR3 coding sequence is TGTGCCAGCAGCCAAGGAGCGGGAGAAACCCACGAGCAGTACTTC.

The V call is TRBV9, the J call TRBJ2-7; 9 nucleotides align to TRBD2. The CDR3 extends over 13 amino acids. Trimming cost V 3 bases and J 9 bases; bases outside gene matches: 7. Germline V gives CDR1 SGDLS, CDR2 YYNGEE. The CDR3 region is CASSDRTSAGQYF. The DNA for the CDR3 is TGTGCCAGCAGCGACAGGACTAGCGCAGGGCAGTACTTC.

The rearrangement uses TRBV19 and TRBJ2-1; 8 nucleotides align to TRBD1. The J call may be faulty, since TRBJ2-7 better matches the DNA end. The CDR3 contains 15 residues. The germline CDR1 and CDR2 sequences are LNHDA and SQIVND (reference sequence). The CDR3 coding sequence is TGTGCCAGTACCCCTTCGGACAGGGCGGGATACGAGCAGTACTTC. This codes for CASTPSDRAGYEQYF.

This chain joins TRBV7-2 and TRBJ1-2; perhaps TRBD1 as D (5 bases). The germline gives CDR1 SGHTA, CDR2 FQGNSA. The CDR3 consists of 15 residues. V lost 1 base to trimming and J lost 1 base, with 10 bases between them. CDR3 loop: CASSLERGYNYGYTF. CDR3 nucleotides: TGTGCCAGCAGCTTAGAAAGGGGCTATAACTATGGCTACACCTTC. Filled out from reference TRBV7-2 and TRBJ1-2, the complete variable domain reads GAGVSQSPSNKVTEKGKDVELRCDPISGHTALYWYRQSLGQGLEFLIYFQGNSAPDKSGLPSDRFSAERTGGSVSTLTIQRTQQEDSAVYLCASSLERGYNYGYTFGSGTRLTVV.

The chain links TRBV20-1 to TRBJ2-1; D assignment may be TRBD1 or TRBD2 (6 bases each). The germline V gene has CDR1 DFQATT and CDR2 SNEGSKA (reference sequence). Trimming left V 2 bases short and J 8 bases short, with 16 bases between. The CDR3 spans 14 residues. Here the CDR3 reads CSARRGTEGDEQFF. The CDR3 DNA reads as TGCAGTGCTAGAAGGGGGACGGAGGGGGATGAGCAGTTCTTC.

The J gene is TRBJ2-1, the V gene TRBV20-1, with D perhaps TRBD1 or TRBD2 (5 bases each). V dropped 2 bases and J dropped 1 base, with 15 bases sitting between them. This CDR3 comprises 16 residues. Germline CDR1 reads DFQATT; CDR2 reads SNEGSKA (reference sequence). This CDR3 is CSARPRDPESYNEQFF. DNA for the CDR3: TGCAGTGCTAGACCCCGGGACCCAGAGTCCTACAATGAGCAGTTCTTC.

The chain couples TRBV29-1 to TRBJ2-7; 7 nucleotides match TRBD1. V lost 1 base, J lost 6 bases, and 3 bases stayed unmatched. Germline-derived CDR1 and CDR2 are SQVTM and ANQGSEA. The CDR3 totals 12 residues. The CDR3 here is CSVEATGAEQYF. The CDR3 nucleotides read TGCAGCGTTGAAGCTACAGGGGCCGAGCAGTACTTC.

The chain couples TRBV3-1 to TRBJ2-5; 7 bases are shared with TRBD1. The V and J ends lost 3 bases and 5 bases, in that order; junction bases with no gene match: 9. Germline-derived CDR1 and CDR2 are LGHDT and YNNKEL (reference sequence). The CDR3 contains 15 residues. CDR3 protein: CASSHEGGGQETQYF. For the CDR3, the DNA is TGTGCCAGCAGCCATGAAGGGGGCGGGCAGGAGACCCAGTACTTC.

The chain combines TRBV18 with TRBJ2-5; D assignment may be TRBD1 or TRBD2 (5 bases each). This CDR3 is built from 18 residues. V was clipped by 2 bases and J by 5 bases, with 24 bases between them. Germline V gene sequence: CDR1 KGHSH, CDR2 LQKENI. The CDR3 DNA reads TGTGCCAGCTCACCAGAGGGACGCACTCTTTTGCTATCCGAGACCCAGTACTTC. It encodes CASSPEGRTLLLSETQYF.